One sample yielded the 10 T cell receptor beta chains listed below, sequenced in a study of blood T cell repertoires in COVID-19. Some clones are missing from TCRdb's copy, which holds only in-frame ones; the method was immunoSEQ multiplex PCR. The sample shows 95,000 to 150,000 clones, about 86% of them seen only once. Material: peripheral blood. These receptors originate from a woman in her forties or fifties with active or convalescent COVID-19.

This rearrangement joins TRBV3-1 (or the pseudogene TRBV3-2) to TRBJ1-1, with TRBD1 matching over 9 bases. CDR1 is LGHDT, CDR2 YNNKEL, per germline (reference sequence). This CDR3 has 18 amino acids. Losses at the gene ends were 4 bases for V and 1 base for J; bases not matched to a gene: 13. The CDR3 sequence: CASSPHLRTGAKNTEAFF. The CDR3 DNA follows: TGTGCCAGCAGCCCTCATTTGAGGACAGGGGCTAAGAACACTGAAGCTTTCTTT.

The chain employs TRBV5-1 and TRBJ2-7; D possibly corresponds to TRBD2 (6 bases). V lost 6 bases and J lost 0, with 13 bases in between. The CDR3 runs to 14 residues. Germline V gene sequence: CDR1 SGHRS, CDR2 YFSETQ. The chain's CDR3 is CASTPGLDSYEQYF. CDR3 coding DNA: TGCGCCAGCACTCCGGGACTGGACTCCTACGAGCAGTACTTC.

This clone was detected once. V usage is TRBV21-1 and J usage is TRBJ2-1; the table names TRBD2, a call not compared with the DNA. TRBV21-1 is reported as a pseudogene. The CDR3 covers 15 residues. CDR3 sequence reads: CASSIGSFPYNEQFF. The CDR3 DNA sequence: TGTGCCAGCAGCATCGGGAGTTTCCCCTACAATGAGCAGTTCTTC.

The chain carries TRBV5-1 and TRBJ1-5, with a possible D match to TRBD1 (6 bases). CDR3 length: 16 residues. Trimming took 4 bases from V and 0 from J, leaving 14 bases between them. In germline, CDR1 is SGHRS, CDR2 YFSETQ. The CDR3 loop is CASSLGGGSSNQPQHF. The CDR3 nucleotides read TGCGCCAGCAGCCTAGGGGGGGGCTCTAGCAATCAGCCCCAGCATTTT.

This clone was found once. The chain recombines TRBV11-3 with TRBJ2-3, with 7 nucleotides matching TRBD2. The CDR3 runs to 13 residues. In germline, CDR1 is SGHNT, CDR2 YENEEA. With V trimmed by 3 bases and J by 6 bases, 3 bases remained unmatched. The CDR3 loop reads CASSLGGSDTQYF. CDR3 sequence (DNA): TGTGCCAGCAGCTTGGGAGGGAGCGATACGCAGTATTTT.

V and J are TRBV19 and TRBJ2-7, with D possibly TRBD1 on 5 matching bases. Germline-derived CDR1 and CDR2 are LNHDA and SQIVND (reference sequence). V was trimmed by 2 bases and J by 4 bases, leaving 15 bases between them. The CDR3 totals 15 residues. The CDR3 sequence is CASSITLQGSYEQYF. As DNA, the CDR3 is TGTGCCAGTAGTATAACGTTGCAGGGTTCATACGAGCAGTACTTC.

This chain links TRBV20-1 with TRBJ1-2; 7 positions match TRBD1. The CDR3 totals 11 residues. Germline V gives CDR1 DFQATT, CDR2 SNEGSKA (reference sequence). The J segment lost 8 bases and the V segment lost 2 bases, leaving 2 bases of the junction unmatched. DNA for the CDR3: TGCAGTGCTAGACAGGGGGTCGGCTACACCTTC. It specifies CSARQGVGYTF.

The J gene is TRBJ2-7, the V gene TRBV7-2; D is possibly TRBD1 (5 bases). Germline V gives CDR1 SGHTA, CDR2 FQGNSA. The CDR3 totals 15 residues. Trimming stripped 1 base from V and 0 bases from J, with 10 bases between. CDR3 loop: CASSLVQGTSYEQYF. CDR3 sequence (DNA): TGTGCCAGCAGCTTAGTCCAGGGTACCTCCTACGAGCAGTACTTC.

This chain uses TRBV11-3 with TRBJ2-1, with 8 bases aligning to TRBD2. Germline V gives CDR1 SGHNT, CDR2 YENEEA. The CDR3 contains 16 residues. Germline trimming cut 8 bases from V and 7 bases from J; bases unmatched to any gene: 16. CDR3 bases: TGTGCCAGCTCGGCTCACACAGCGGGAGCTCCAAATGAGCAGTTCTTC. Protein product: CASSAHTAGAPNEQFF.

The table lists this clone with a count of one. The chain is built from TRBV11-2 and TRBJ1-5, with D perhaps TRBD1 (5 bases). Trimming shortened V by 0 bases and J by 9 bases, and 15 bases separated the two germline ends. Germline CDR1 is SGHAT and CDR2 is FQNNGV. The CDR3 is 15 amino acids. CDR3: CASSLEPGGSRPQHF. The CDR3 DNA is TGTGCCAGCAGCTTAGAGCCCGGGGGGAGCCGGCCCCAGCATTTT. Using reference TRBV11-2 and TRBJ1-5 for the parts outside the CDR3, the full variable domain is EAGVAQSPRYKIIEKRQSVAFWCNPISGHATLYWYQQILGQGPKLLIQFQNNGVVDDSQLPKDRFSAERLKGVDSTLKIQPAKLEDSAVYLCASSLEPGGSRPQHFGDGTRLSIL.